A single sample is the source of the 18 T cell receptor beta chains below, sequenced in a study of regulatory T cells in long-lasting Graves disease. Assembly of TCR beta libraries relied on iRepertoire HTBI primers together with Arm-PCR of CDR3 regions. TCRdb reanalysed the multiplex PCR reads using MiXCR and keeps one entry per CDR3 protein. The sample consists of 550,000 to 700,000 distinct CDR3 sequences, 15% to 20% of them appearing once. Time point denoted: newly diagnosed GD, antithyroid drugs for less than 3 months. PBMCs provided the RNA from which the TCR library was made. The same specimen was also included in a second study, on T cells in Graves' hyperthyroidism and ophthalmopathy.

The sample consisted of peripheral blood mononuclear cells (PBMCs), taken at new diagnosis, from a patient treated with antithyroid drugs. The receptors here all came from a man between 18 and 29 years old with Graves disease.

This clonotype has more than one count but fewer than ten. This rearrangement joins TRBV6-1 to TRBJ2-2; a possible D gene is TRBD2 (6 bases). This CDR3 is 16 amino acids long. Germline lookup yields CDR1 MNHNS and CDR2 SASEGT. The V and J ends lost 7 bases and 1 base respectively, with 16 bases between them. CDR3 protein: CASTQRGGRNTGELFF. CDR3 nucleotides: TGTGCCAGCACCCAACGAGGAGGGAGGAACACCGGGGAGCTGTTTTTT.

J is TRBJ2-3 and V is TRBV7-2; 7 nucleotides align to TRBD2. The CDR3 extends over 16 amino acids. From germline, CDR1 is SGHTA and CDR2 FQGNSA. V was pared by 5 bases and J by 0 bases, with 8 bases of the junction left unmatched. CDR3 sequence: CASSPGAGVSTDTQYF. The CDR3 DNA reads TGTGCCAGCAGCCCAGGTGCGGGAGTAAGCACAGATACGCAGTATTTT. Complete variable domain (other parts from reference TRBV7-2 and TRBJ2-3): GAGVSQSPSNKVTEKGKDVELRCDPISGHTALYWYRQSLGQGLEFLIYFQGNSAPDKSGLPSDRFSAERTGGSVSTLTIQRTQQEDSAVYLCASSPGAGVSTDTQYFGPGTRLTVL.

This rearrangement joins TRBV6-2 or TRBV6-3 to TRBJ2-7; D is unresolved. Trimming removed 5 bases at V and 2 bases at J, with 16 bases between. In germline, CDR1 is MNHEY, CDR2 SVGEGT. CDR3 length equals 15 residues. In DNA form, the CDR3 reads TGTGCCAGCAGTGAATCTCCAGGTTTAACCTACGAGCAGTACTTC. Its translation is CASSESPGLTYEQYF.

The chain recombines TRBV6-4 with TRBJ2-2, with D hard to call. The CDR3 is 15 residues long. Per the germline V gene, CDR1 is MRHNA and CDR2 is SNTAGT. Trimming pared 3 bases from V and 7 bases from J, leaving 15 bases between. The CDR3 sequence: CASSEATDSGGELFF. The CDR3 DNA reads TGTGCCAGCAGTGAGGCGACCGACTCGGGCGGGGAGCTGTTTTTT.

V and J are TRBV28 and TRBJ2-2, with TRBD1 identical over 12 bases. The germline CDR1 and CDR2 sequences are MDHEN and SYDVKM. V shed 7 bases and J 8 bases; nucleotides not matched to a gene: 17. This CDR3 is 18 amino acids long. For the CDR3, the DNA is TGTGCCAGCACCCTCAGTGAGGGGACAGGGGGCCTAAGGGGGGAGCTGTTTTTT. It specifies CASTLSEGTGGLRGELFF.

The chain combines TRBV6-1 with TRBJ2-2; D gene uncertain. Germline V gene lookup returns CDR1 MNHNS and CDR2 SASEGT. V lost 3 bases and J lost 6, with 14 bases in between. The CDR3 totals 15 residues. CDR3: CASSEDPTLAGELFF. The CDR3 region has the DNA TGTGCCAGCAGTGAGGACCCAACTTTGGCCGGGGAGCTGTTTTTT.

With respect to this clonotype: The junction shows a germline mismatch at one end, possibly a read error. The genes are TRBV25-1 and TRBJ1-4; unclear D gene. The CDR3 is 16 residues long. CDR1 is MGHDK and CDR2 is SYGVNS in the germline V gene. CDR3 DNA: TGTGCCAGCAGTGTTTCCGGAGAAGCAACTAATGAAAAGCTGTTTTTT. Its translation is CASSVSGEATNEKLFF.

A few counts support this clonotype. V is TRBV7-9 and J is TRBJ2-1; possible D gene TRBD2, 6 bases. Germline assignment: CDR1 SEHNR and CDR2 FQNEAQ (reference sequence). V was shortened by 5 bases and J by 10 bases, with 12 bases between the two germline ends. The CDR3 runs to 12 residues. The CDR3 protein is CASSPRAGEQFF. The CDR3 nucleotides are TGTGCCAGCAGCCCCCGCGCGGGGGAGCAGTTCTTC.

As to this clonotype: A junction boundary mismatches the germline segment, possibly from a read error. The chain recombines TRBV4-1 with TRBJ2-7; D is undetermined. The CDR3 runs 13 residues. CDR1 and CDR2 (germline): MGHRA, YSYEKL. CDR3 in amino acids: CASGQRDGYEQYF. The CDR3 region has the DNA TGCGCCAGCGGCCAGAGAGACGGGTACGAGCAGTACTTC.

The chain couples TRBV30 to TRBJ2-4, with D maybe TRBD2 (5 bases). CDR3 length: 15 residues. V lost 3 bases and J lost 0, with 12 bases in between. CDR1 is GTSNPN and CDR2 is SVGIG in the germline V gene (reference sequence). For the CDR3, the DNA is TGTGCCTGGAGGAGGTATGGACTAGCCAAAAACATTCAGTACTTC. It translates to CAWRRYGLAKNIQYF.

This clonotype was seen a single time. This sequence joins TRBV6-1 and TRBJ2-1; 7 bases agree with TRBD2. The CDR3 totals 16 residues. The V gene end was trimmed by 7 bases and the J gene end by 5 bases; junction bases not matched to a gene: 14. Germline CDR1 reads MNHNS; CDR2 reads SASEGT. This chain's CDR3 is CASTSELAGRNNEQFF. DNA for the CDR3: TGTGCCAGCACCAGTGAATTAGCGGGTAGGAACAATGAGCAGTTCTTC.

This clonotype was counted many times. This chain uses TRBV6-1 with TRBJ2-2; D might be TRBD1 (5 bases). The CDR3 has 15 amino acids. Trimming left V 6 bases short and J 1 base short, with 12 bases between. Germline lookup yields CDR1 MNHNS and CDR2 SASEGT. CDR3 nucleotides: TGTGCCAGCAGACCAAACGACAGGAACACCGGGGAGCTGTTTTTT. Amino acid sequence: CASRPNDRNTGELFF.

CDR3 amino acids: CASSLAGQGSREQYF. The CDR3 DNA sequence: TGTGCCAGCAGCTTAGCCGGACAGGGATCTCGGGAGCAGTACTTC. This rearrangement joins TRBV7-8 to TRBJ2-7, with 8 nucleotides matching TRBD1. The length of the CDR3 is 15 residues. The ends lost 0 bases at V and 7 bases at J; junction bases unmatched: 8. Germline CDR1 and CDR2: SGHVS and FQNEAQ.

This clonotype was detected a few times. The CDR3 here is CASSLGREDEQFF. In DNA, the CDR3 is TGTGCCAGCAGCTTAGGAAGGGAGGATGAGCAGTTCTTC. The chain has TRBV7-8 and TRBJ2-1; perhaps TRBD2 as D (6 bases). Germline V gene lookup returns CDR1 SGHVS and CDR2 FQNEAQ. Trimming removed 1 base at V and 8 bases at J, with 9 bases between. CDR3 length equals 13 residues.

In its sample, this clonotype was seen a few times. This chain joins TRBV6-1 and TRBJ2-1; no reliable D call. Trimming cost V 4 bases and J 9 bases, with 10 bases left between them. The germline V gene encodes CDR1 MNHNS and CDR2 SASEGT. CDR3 length: 12 residues. CDR3 DNA: TGTGCCAGCAGTGCGGCGTTACTTGAGCAGTTCTTC. It is translated as CASSAALLEQFF.

This clonotype was seen only a few times. The J gene is TRBJ2-5, the V gene TRBV12-3 or TRBV12-4, with TRBD1 identical over 8 bases. The CDR3 extends over 14 amino acids. The V gene end was trimmed by 5 bases and the J gene end by 1 base; junction bases not matched to a gene: 3. The CDR3 region is CASSDRGFQETQYF. CDR3 DNA sequence: TGTGCCAGCAGTGACAGGGGATTCCAAGAGACCCAGTACTTC.

This clonotype was counted many times. The gene calls are TRBV3-1 and TRBJ2-2; D is ambiguous. The length of the CDR3 is 14 residues. Looked up from germline, CDR1 is LGHDT and CDR2 is YNNKEL (reference sequence). V lost 1 base and J 4 bases, leaving 7 bases between the germline ends. CDR3 bases: TGTGCCAGCAGCCAAGTGTTGGCCACCGGGGAGCTGTTTTTT. This gives the protein CASSQVLATGELFF.

This clonotype was picked up many times. The rearrangement uses TRBV20-1 and TRBJ2-4; D is possibly TRBD2 (5 bases). The CDR3 extends over 13 amino acids. V dropped 4 bases and J dropped 3 bases, with 10 bases sitting between them. Germline loops: CDR1 DFQATT, CDR2 SNEGSKA (reference sequence). The CDR3 is CSAIGLGKNIQYF. The DNA of the CDR3 is TGCAGTGCTATTGGACTGGGCAAAAACATTCAGTACTTC.